The T cell receptor (beta chain) under discussion was sequenced for a study of cytomegalovirus exposure and HLA in healthy donors. Study-wide results and limits: Clonal expansion, a later analysis showed, was greater in HLA-associated TCR beta chains than in equally common others. Analysis was carried out at a later point, and it linked a missense DCLRE1C variant to TCR beta V- and J-gene trimming. The study carried out a later analysis of TCR beta sequences. It associated some 18,000 of them with specific HLA alleles at a false discovery rate of 0.05.

Amplification used 60 Vbeta primers and 13 Jbeta primers. Some clones are missing from TCRdb's copy, which holds only in-frame ones; the method was immunoSEQ multiplex PCR. The sample yields about 72,000 clones, of which the top ten take up approximately 14%. The CDR3 spans 14 residues. V was pared by 1 base and J by 2 bases, with 9 bases between. The germline V gene has CDR1 SGHTA and CDR2 FQGNSA. On this clone: Its antigen is not identified.

Material for sequencing was PBMCs. The chain has TRBV7-2 and TRBJ2-7, with D possibly TRBD1 on 6 matching bases. The TCR sequence derives from a man aged 50 or older in good health and CMV-seropositive. The CDR3 spells CASSLGQEPYEQYF. The DNA for the CDR3 is TGTGCCAGCAGCTTAGGACAGGAACCCTACGAGCAGTACTTC.